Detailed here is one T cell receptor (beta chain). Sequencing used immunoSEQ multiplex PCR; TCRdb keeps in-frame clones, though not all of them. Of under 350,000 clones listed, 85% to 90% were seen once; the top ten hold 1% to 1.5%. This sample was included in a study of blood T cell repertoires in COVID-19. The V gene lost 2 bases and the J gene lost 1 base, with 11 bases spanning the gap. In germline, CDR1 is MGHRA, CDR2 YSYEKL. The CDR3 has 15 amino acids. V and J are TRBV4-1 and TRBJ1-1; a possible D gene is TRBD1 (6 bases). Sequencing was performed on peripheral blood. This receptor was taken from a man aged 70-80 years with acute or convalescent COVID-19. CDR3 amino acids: CASSQRGFGNTEAFF. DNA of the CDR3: TGCGCCAGCAGCCAAAGGGGGTTTGGGAACACTGAAGCTTTCTTT.